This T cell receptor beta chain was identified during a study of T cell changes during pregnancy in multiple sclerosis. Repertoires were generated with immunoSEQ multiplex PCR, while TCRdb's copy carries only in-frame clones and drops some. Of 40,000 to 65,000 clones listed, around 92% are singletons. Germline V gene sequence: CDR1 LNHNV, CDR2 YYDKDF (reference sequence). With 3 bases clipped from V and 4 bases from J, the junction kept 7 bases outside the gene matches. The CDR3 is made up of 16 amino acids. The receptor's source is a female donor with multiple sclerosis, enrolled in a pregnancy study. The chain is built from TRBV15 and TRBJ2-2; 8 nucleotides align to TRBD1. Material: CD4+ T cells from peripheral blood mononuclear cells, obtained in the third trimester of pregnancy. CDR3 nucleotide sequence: TGTGCCACCAGCAGGAGCCGGGACAGGCGCACCGGGGAGCTGTTTTTT. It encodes CATSRSRDRRTGELFF. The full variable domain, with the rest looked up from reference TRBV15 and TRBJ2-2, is DAMVIQNPRYQVTQFGKPVTLSCSQTLNHNVMYWYQQKSSQAPKLLFHYYDKDFNNEADTPDNFQSRRPNTSFCFLDIRSPGLGDTAMYLCATSRSRDRRTGELFFGEGSRLTVL.